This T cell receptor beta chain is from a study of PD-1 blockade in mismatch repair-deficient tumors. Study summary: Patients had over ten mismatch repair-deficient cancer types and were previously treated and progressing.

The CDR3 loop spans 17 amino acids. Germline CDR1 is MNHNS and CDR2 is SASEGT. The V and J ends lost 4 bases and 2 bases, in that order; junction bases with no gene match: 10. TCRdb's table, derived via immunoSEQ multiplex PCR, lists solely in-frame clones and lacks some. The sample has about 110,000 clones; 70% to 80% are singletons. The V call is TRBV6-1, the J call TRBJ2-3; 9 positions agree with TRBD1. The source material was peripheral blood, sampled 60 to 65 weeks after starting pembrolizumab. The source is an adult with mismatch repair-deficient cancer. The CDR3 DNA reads TGTGCCAGCAGTGGAGGGACAGGGATCGGCTTCACAGATACGCAGTATTTT. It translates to CASSGGTGIGFTDTQYF.